The 30 T cell receptor beta chains presented below share a single source sample, sequenced in a study of blood T cell repertoires in COVID-19. Libraries were prepared by immunoSEQ multiplex PCR; TCRdb keeps only in-frame clonotypes and omits some of them. The sample lists some 260,000 clones, about three quarters occurring once. The sequenced material came from peripheral blood. The receptors come from a woman older than 75 with acute or convalescent COVID-19.

V and J are TRBV7-2 and TRBJ2-7, with 7 positions matching TRBD2. The V gene's germline CDR1 is SGHTA and CDR2 FQGNSA. The CDR3 sequence is 14 residues long. V lost 1 base, J lost 3 bases, and 3 bases stayed unmatched. The CDR3 reads CASSLDASGYEQYF. The CDR3 DNA reads TGTGCCAGCAGCTTAGATGCTAGCGGCTACGAGCAGTACTTC. Together with reference TRBV7-2 and TRBJ2-7, the CDR3 gives the full variable domain: GAGVSQSPSNKVTEKGKDVELRCDPISGHTALYWYRQSLGQGLEFLIYFQGNSAPDKSGLPSDRFSAERTGGSVSTLTIQRTQQEDSAVYLCASSLDASGYEQYFGPGTRLTVT.

This clone was observed many times. This chain joins TRBV5-4 and TRBJ2-5; D is undetermined. Trimming shortened V by 2 bases and J by 4 bases, and 9 bases separated the two germline ends. Per germline, CDR1 SGHNT and CDR2 YYREEE (reference sequence). This CDR3 contains 13 residues. CDR3 DNA: TGTGCCAGCAGCTTCTTGAACAGAGAGACCCAGTACTTC. This sequence encodes CASSFLNRETQYF.

In its sample, this clone was seen once. This chain uses TRBV5-1 with TRBJ1-3, with D unclear. Per the germline V gene, CDR1 is SGHRS and CDR2 is YFSETQ. There are 14 residues in the CDR3. V lost 2 bases and J lost 6, with 12 bases in between. The DNA for the CDR3 is TGCGCCAGCAGCTTAAACTCACTGATAAACACCATATATTTT. This codes for CASSLNSLINTIYF.

The chain uses TRBV18 and TRBJ1-6; 8 bases are shared with TRBD1. This CDR3 spans 15 amino acids. Germline CDR1 reads KGHSH; CDR2 reads LQKENI. V gave up 2 bases and J gave up 8 bases; unmatched junction bases: 5. CDR3 sequence: CASSPSTGADSPLHF. CDR3 in DNA: TGTGCCAGCTCACCATCGACAGGGGCGGATTCACCCCTCCACTTT.

The V and J genes are TRBV18 and TRBJ2-3; no firm D call. Trimming removed 3 bases at V and 0 bases at J, with 7 bases between. Germline V gene data show CDR1 as KGHSH and CDR2 as LQKENI. This CDR3 region has 14 residues. CDR3 nucleotides: TGTGCCAGCTCACCTTACAGTAGCACAGATACGCAGTATTTT. Translated, it gives CASSPYSSTDTQYF.

V and J are TRBV10-3 and TRBJ1-5; D call uncertain. V lost 8 bases and J lost 2, with 13 bases in between. Germline CDR1 reads ENHRY; CDR2 reads SYGVKD. This CDR3 spans 14 amino acids. The CDR3 protein is CAISSGVGNQPQHF. DNA of the CDR3: TGTGCCATCTCGTCGGGAGTTGGCAATCAGCCCCAGCATTTT.

The chain joins TRBV5-1 to TRBJ1-5, with D tentatively TRBD1 (5 bases). This CDR3 region has 13 residues. CDR1 and CDR2 (germline): SGHRS, YFSETQ. V was clipped by 7 bases and J by 3 bases, with 11 bases between them. CDR3 residues: CASAGGDNQPQHF. The DNA for the CDR3 is TGCGCCAGCGCAGGAGGGGACAATCAGCCCCAGCATTTT.

The rearrangement uses TRBV4-2 and TRBJ2-2; D gene uncertain. This CDR3 has 16 residues. CDR1 LGHNA and CDR2 YNFKEQ come from the germline V gene. The V end was cut by 1 base, the J end by 17 bases, with 26 bases between. CDR3 DNA sequence: TGTGCCAGCAGCCAAGTCAGTGGGTCAGGTACTTCAACTGTTTTTTTT. Residues: CASSQVSGSGTSTVFF.

For the CDR3, the DNA is TGTGCCAGCAGTTTACAGGGAGGTCGTGGCTACACCTTC. Residues: CASSLQGGRGYTF. The V gene is TRBV27, the J gene TRBJ1-2, with D perhaps TRBD1 (5 bases). The length of the CDR3 is 13 residues. The V end lost 2 bases, the J end lost 7 bases, and 11 bases lay between the germline ends. Germline CDR1 is MNHEY and CDR2 is SMNVEV (reference sequence).

The chain combines TRBV19 with TRBJ2-5; 12 nucleotides align to TRBD2. From germline, CDR1 is LNHDA and CDR2 SQIVND (reference sequence). This CDR3 has 13 amino acids. Germline trimming cut 9 bases from V and 5 bases from J; bases unmatched to any gene: 4. CDR3 DNA sequence: TGTGCCAGCGGACTAGCGGGGACGGAGACCCAGTACTTC. Encoded protein: CASGLAGTETQYF.

On this clone itself: This specimen includes other DNA sequences encoding the same CDR3. The V call is TRBV19, the J call TRBJ2-1; 12 bases map to TRBD2. CDR3 length: 16 residues. V trimming: 5 bases; J trimming: 4 bases; junction bases outside the gene matches: 6. From germline, CDR1 is LNHDA and CDR2 SQIVND (reference sequence). CDR3 loop: CASSLLAGGGYNEQFF. The CDR3 DNA reads as TGTGCCAGTAGTCTCCTAGCGGGAGGGGGGTACAATGAGCAGTTCTTC.

The chain employs TRBV6-5 and TRBJ1-4, with 8 bases that match TRBD1. CDR3 size: 14 residues. Germline CDR1 MNHEY, CDR2 SVGAGI. The trim removed 4 bases at V and 7 bases at J, leaving 5 bases unmatched. The CDR3 loop is CASSFTGGSEKLFF. The CDR3 bases are TGTGCCAGCAGTTTTACAGGGGGGAGTGAAAAACTGTTTTTT.

This chain connects TRBV11-2 to TRBJ2-3, with TRBD2 matching 9 bases. This CDR3 contains 20 residues. Germline V CDR1 and CDR2: SGHAT, FQNNGV. V lost 0 bases, J lost 4 bases, and 17 bases stayed unmatched. This CDR3 reads CASSLESLAGRGGPADTQYF. The CDR3 bases are TGTGCCAGCAGCTTAGAAAGTCTGGCGGGGCGGGGGGGCCCGGCAGATACGCAGTATTTT.

The chain recombines TRBV6-1 with TRBJ2-1, with D possibly TRBD1 on 5 matching bases. V lost 0 bases to trimming and J lost 2 bases, with 8 bases between them. Per the germline V gene, CDR1 is MNHNS and CDR2 is SASEGT. CDR3 length equals 15 residues. CDR3 residues: CASSEAGRTYNEQFF. Here the CDR3 DNA reads TGTGCCAGCAGTGAAGCGGGGCGGACCTACAATGAGCAGTTCTTC.

The rearrangement joins TRBV2 to TRBJ1-4; D is unclear. V lost 5 bases and J lost 7, with 14 bases in between. CDR3 length equals 14 residues. Germline values: CDR1 SNHLY, CDR2 FYNNEI. The CDR3 coding sequence is TGTGCCAGCAGTCTAGTTTTGGGTGGTGAAAAACTGTTTTTT. Translated: CASSLVLGGEKLFF.

This clone has only one observation. This sequence joins TRBV3-1 (or the pseudogene TRBV3-2) and TRBJ2-3; 8 positions agree with TRBD2. Germline V CDR1 and CDR2: LGHDT, YNNKEL (reference sequence). The CDR3 is made up of 16 amino acids. V was pared by 4 bases and J by 4 bases, with 10 bases of the junction left unmatched. CDR3 nucleotides: TGTGCCAGCAGCCCCCGAGGAGCGGGAGTCTCAGATACGCAGTATTTT. It specifies CASSPRGAGVSDTQYF.

The V gene is TRBV6-5, the J gene TRBJ2-7; 8 bases are shared with TRBD1. CDR1 MNHEY and CDR2 SVGAGI come from the germline V gene. V shed 4 bases, J shed 2 bases, and the junction held 7 bases outside the gene matches. This CDR3 is 15 amino acids long. CDR3 sequence: CASSSPNRGTYEQYF. CDR3 nucleotide sequence: TGTGCCAGCAGTTCTCCTAACAGGGGGACCTACGAGCAGTACTTC.

The CDR3 region is CASSLAWSGYTF. The CDR3 DNA reads as TGTGCCAGCAGCTTAGCCTGGAGCGGCTACACCTTC. The V call is TRBV7-2, the J call TRBJ1-2; D is uncertain. The CDR3 spans 12 residues. Germline values: CDR1 SGHTA, CDR2 FQGNSA. V was clipped by 0 bases and J by 8 bases, with 7 bases between them.

CDR3 sequence reads: CASSRGTSGSPGANVLTF. The CDR3 DNA follows: TGTGCCAGCTCACGGGGGACTAGCGGATCCCCTGGGGCCAACGTCCTGACTTTC. This chain joins TRBV18 and TRBJ2-6; 11 bases align to TRBD2. CDR1 is KGHSH and CDR2 is LQKENI in the germline V gene. The junction had 7 bases not matched to a gene; V was cut back by 4 bases and J by 2 bases. The CDR3 runs 18 residues.

The rearrangement uses TRBV5-1 and TRBJ2-1; 7 nucleotides agree with TRBD2. CDR1 and CDR2 from the germline V gene are SGHRS and YFSETQ. The CDR3 contains 15 residues. The junction had 7 bases not matched to a gene; V was cut back by 1 base and J by 6 bases. CDR3 in DNA: TGCGCCAGCAGCTTGCGTACGGGAGGACTCAATGAGCAGTTCTTC. Amino acids: CASSLRTGGLNEQFF.

The chain employs TRBV5-1 and TRBJ2-4, with 11 bases fitting TRBD2. This CDR3 contains 19 residues. V gave up 3 bases and J gave up 0 bases; unmatched junction bases: 11. From germline, CDR1 is SGHRS and CDR2 YFSETQ. The CDR3 protein is CASSSGYGTSGLAKNIQYF. CDR3 bases: TGCGCCAGCAGCTCAGGTTACGGGACTAGCGGATTAGCCAAAAACATTCAGTACTTC. Drawing the rest from reference TRBV5-1 and TRBJ2-4, the complete variable domain is KAGVTQTPRYLIKTRGQQVTLSCSPISGHRSVSWYQQTPGQGLQFLFEYFSETQRNKGNFPGRFSGRQFSNSRSEMNVSTLELGDSALYLCASSSGYGTSGLAKNIQYFGAGTRLSVL.

This clone was seen ten or more times. The chain's CDR3 is CASSSGQNTGELFF. Here the CDR3 DNA reads TGTGCCAGCAGCTCGGGACAGAACACCGGGGAGCTGTTTTTT. This chain joins TRBV7-9 and TRBJ2-2, with TRBD1 as a possible D gene (6 bases). The CDR3 extends over 14 amino acids. The V gene's germline CDR1 is SEHNR and CDR2 FQNEAQ (reference sequence). Trimming pared 4 bases from V and 1 base from J, leaving 7 bases between.

The chain joins TRBV4-1 to TRBJ2-3; D call uncertain. This CDR3 region has 14 residues. CDR1 MGHRA and CDR2 YSYEKL come from the germline V gene. Deletions cut 2 bases from V and 0 bases from J, with 6 bases between. The CDR3 region is CASSQYGSTDTQYF. In nucleotides, the CDR3 is TGCGCCAGCAGCCAATACGGGAGCACAGATACGCAGTATTTT.

In nucleotides, the CDR3 is TGTGCCAGCAGTTACCGCCGGGACAGGCCCGGCACGCAGTATTTT. Its protein product is CASSYRRDRPGTQYF. The J gene is TRBJ2-3, the V gene TRBV6-5; 8 positions agree with TRBD1. The V and J ends lost 2 bases and 9 bases, in that order; junction bases with no gene match: 10. CDR3 size: 15 residues. The germline V gene has CDR1 MNHEY and CDR2 SVGAGI.

This clone was detected a few times. The chain recombines TRBV5-5 with TRBJ1-5; D call uncertain. This CDR3 has 15 amino acids. The germline gives CDR1 SGHKS, CDR2 YYEKEE (reference sequence). Trimming took off 4 bases at V and 2 bases at J, with 13 bases between the two ends. CDR3 coding DNA: TGTGCCAGCAGCGCCGGTTGGGGAGGCAATCAGCCCCAGCATTTT. Amino acids: CASSAGWGGNQPQHF.

V is TRBV25-1 and J is TRBJ1-5; D unclear. The CDR3 is 12 residues long. Deletions cut 2 bases from V and 6 bases from J, with 5 bases between. The germline gives CDR1 MGHDK, CDR2 SYGVNS. This chain's CDR3 is CASSEGSQPQHF. The CDR3 coding sequence is TGTGCCAGCAGTGAAGGGAGTCAGCCCCAGCATTTT.

The table lists this clone with many counts. The J gene is TRBJ2-2, the V gene TRBV20-1; 11 nucleotides align to TRBD2. The CDR3 is 14 residues long. V lost 6 bases and J lost 4; bases outside the gene matches: 4. Germline CDR1 is DFQATT and CDR2 is SNEGSKA (reference sequence). The CDR3 DNA follows: TGCAGTGCGAGTCTAGCGGGAGGCACCGGGGAGCTGTTTTTT. Amino acid sequence: CSASLAGGTGELFF.

The V and J genes are TRBV7-9 and TRBJ1-6; 7 bases align to TRBD1. The CDR3 contains 15 residues. Germline assignment: CDR1 SEHNR and CDR2 FQNEAQ (reference sequence). The V and J ends lost 5 bases and 7 bases, in that order; junction bases with no gene match: 8. The DNA of the CDR3 is TGTGCCAGCAGCAAAACAGGGGTAAACAATTCACCCCTCCACTTT. Translating gives CASSKTGVNNSPLHF.

This sequence joins TRBV7-9 and TRBJ1-3; D not resolved. V was clipped by 1 base and J by 4 bases, with 5 bases between them. The CDR3 extends over 13 amino acids. Germline CDR1 SEHNR, CDR2 FQNEAQ (reference sequence). CDR3 nucleotides: TGTGCCAGCAGCTTAGGTCTGGGAAACACCATATATTTT. Residues: CASSLGLGNTIYF.

The rearrangement links TRBV11-2 to TRBJ2-3; 9 positions match TRBD2. The trim removed 4 bases at V and 6 bases at J, leaving 11 bases unmatched. Germline values: CDR1 SGHAT, CDR2 FQNNGV. The CDR3 extends over 16 amino acids. The CDR3: CASSSSIPAGGDTQYF. For the CDR3, the DNA is TGTGCCAGCAGCTCGAGTATCCCAGCGGGGGGTGATACGCAGTATTTT.